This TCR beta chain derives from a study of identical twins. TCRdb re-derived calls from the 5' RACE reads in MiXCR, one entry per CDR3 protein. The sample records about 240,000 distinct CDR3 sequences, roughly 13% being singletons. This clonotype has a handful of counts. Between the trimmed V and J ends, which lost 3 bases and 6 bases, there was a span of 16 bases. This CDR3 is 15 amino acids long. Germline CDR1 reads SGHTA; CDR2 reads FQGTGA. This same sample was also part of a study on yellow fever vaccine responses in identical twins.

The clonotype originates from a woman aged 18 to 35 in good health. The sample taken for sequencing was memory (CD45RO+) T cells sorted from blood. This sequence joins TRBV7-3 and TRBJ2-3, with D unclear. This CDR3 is CASSLTGTRHDTQYF. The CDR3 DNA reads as TGTGCCAGCAGCTTGACCGGCACCCGTCATGATACGCAGTATTTT.